The following is a TCR beta chain sequence with its context. The CDR3 is 15 amino acids. With 7 bases clipped from V and 9 bases from J, the junction kept 9 bases outside the gene matches. CDR1 is MNHEY, CDR2 SMNVEV, per germline (reference sequence). Methods used by the authors: Cell counts per sample came from amplifying reference gene primers. Some clones are missing from TCRdb's copy, which holds only in-frame ones; the method was immunoSEQ multiplex PCR. V and J calls and clone size follow that table, whereas D and trimming were derived from the DNA. The sample carries about 19,000 clones, approximately 89% recorded once. These data are taken from a study of blood T cell repertoires in COVID-19.

The source material was peripheral blood. The V and J genes are TRBV27 and TRBJ2-1; 13 bases fit TRBD2. The receptor comes from a human donor in a cohort sampled during active COVID-19. CDR3 residues: CASNRWTSGRPEQFF. CDR3 nucleotides: TGTGCCAGCAACCGGTGGACTAGCGGGAGACCTGAGCAGTTCTTC.